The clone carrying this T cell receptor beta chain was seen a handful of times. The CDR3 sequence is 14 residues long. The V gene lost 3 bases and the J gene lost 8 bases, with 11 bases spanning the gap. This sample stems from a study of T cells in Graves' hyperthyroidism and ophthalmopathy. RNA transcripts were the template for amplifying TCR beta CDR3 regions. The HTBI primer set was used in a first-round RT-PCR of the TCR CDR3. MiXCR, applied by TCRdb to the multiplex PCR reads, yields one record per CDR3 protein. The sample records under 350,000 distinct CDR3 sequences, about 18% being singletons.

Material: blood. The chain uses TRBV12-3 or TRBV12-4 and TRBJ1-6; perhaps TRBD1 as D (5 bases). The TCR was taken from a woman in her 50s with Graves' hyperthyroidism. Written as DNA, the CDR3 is TGTGCCAGCAGTTTGGGGGGTTCTTATTCACCCCTCCACTTT. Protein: CASSLGGSYSPLHF.